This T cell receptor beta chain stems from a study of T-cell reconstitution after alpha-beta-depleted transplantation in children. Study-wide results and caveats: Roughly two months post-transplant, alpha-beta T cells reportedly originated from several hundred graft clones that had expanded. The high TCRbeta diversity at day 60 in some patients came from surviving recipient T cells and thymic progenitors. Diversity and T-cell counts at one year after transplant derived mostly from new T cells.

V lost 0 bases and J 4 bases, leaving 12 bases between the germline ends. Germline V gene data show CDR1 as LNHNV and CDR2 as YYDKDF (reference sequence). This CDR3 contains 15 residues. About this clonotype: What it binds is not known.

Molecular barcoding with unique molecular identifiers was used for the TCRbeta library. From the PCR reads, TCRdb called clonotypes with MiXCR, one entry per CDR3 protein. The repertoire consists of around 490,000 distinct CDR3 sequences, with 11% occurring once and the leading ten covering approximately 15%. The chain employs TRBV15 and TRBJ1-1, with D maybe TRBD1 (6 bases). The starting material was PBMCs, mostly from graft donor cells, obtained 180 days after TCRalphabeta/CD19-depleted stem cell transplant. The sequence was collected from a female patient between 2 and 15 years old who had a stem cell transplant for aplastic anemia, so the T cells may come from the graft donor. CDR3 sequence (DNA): TGTGCCACCAGCAGAGATTCCACGGGGGCCACTGAAGCTTTCTTT. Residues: CATSRDSTGATEAFF.